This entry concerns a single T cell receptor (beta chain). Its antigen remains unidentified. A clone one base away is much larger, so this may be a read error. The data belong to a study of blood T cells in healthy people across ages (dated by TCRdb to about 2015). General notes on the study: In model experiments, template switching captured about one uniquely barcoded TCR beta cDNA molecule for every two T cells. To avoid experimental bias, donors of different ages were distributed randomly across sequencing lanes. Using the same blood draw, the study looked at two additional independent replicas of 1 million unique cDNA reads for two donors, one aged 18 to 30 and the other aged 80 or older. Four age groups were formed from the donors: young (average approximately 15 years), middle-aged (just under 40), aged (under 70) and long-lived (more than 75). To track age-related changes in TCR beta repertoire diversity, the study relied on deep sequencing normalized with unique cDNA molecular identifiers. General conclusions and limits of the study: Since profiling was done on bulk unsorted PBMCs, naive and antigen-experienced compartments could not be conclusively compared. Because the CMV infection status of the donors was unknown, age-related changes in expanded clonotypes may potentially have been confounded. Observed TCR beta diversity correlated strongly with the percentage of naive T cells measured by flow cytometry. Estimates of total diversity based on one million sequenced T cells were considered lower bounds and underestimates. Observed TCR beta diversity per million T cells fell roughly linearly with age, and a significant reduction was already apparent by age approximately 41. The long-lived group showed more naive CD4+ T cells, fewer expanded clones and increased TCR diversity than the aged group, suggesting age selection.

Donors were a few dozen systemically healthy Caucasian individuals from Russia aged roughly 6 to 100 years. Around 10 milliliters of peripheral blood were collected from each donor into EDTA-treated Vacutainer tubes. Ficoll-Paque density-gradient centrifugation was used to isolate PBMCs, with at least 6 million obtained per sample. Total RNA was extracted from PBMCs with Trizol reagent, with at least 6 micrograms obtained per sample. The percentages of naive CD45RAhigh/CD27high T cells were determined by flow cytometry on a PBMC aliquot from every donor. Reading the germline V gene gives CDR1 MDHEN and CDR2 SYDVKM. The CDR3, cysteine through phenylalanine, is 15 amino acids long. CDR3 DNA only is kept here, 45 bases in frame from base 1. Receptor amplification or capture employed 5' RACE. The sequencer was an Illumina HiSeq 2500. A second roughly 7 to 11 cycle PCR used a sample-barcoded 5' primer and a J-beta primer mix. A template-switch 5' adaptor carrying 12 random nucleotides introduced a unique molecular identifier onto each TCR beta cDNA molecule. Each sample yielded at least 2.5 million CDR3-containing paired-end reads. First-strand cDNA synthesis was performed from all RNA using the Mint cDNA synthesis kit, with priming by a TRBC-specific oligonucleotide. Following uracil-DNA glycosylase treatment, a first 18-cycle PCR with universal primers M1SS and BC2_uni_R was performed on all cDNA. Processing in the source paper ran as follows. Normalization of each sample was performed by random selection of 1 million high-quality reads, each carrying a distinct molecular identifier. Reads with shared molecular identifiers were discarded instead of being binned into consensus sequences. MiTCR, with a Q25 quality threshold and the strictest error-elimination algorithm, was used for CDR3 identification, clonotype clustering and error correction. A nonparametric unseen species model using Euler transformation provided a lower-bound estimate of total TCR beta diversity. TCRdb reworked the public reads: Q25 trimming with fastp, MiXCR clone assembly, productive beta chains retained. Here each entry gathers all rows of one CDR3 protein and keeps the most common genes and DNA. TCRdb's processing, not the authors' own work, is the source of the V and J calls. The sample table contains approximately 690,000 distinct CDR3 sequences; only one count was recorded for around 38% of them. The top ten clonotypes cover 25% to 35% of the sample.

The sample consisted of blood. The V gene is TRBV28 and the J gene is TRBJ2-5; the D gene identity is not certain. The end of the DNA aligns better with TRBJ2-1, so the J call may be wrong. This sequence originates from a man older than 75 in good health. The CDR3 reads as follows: CASSSISGTQETQFF. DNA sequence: TGTGCCAGCAGTTCAATAAGTGGAACCCAAGAGACCCAGTTCTTC.